The 15 T cell receptor beta chains in this list originate from one sample, sequenced in a study of T cell responses to AZD1222 COVID-19 vaccine. The repertoire was sequenced with immunoSEQ multiplex PCR; TCRdb's copy has only in-frame clones and lacks some. The data contain 150,000 to 200,000 clones, approximately 92% of them seen just once; the ten biggest clones take up roughly 10%. Source: peripheral blood, taken on day 0 of AZD1222 vaccination. The receptors were gathered from an adult in good health.

The chain couples TRBV28 to TRBJ2-5; 7 bases fit TRBD1. Germline V gene sequence: CDR1 MDHEN, CDR2 SYDVKM. J lost 5 bases, V lost 6 bases, and 3 bases had no gene match. There are 12 residues in the CDR3. CDR3 loop: CASSRGMETQYF. CDR3 DNA sequence: TGTGCCAGCAGCAGGGGGATGGAGACCCAGTACTTC.

This clone was seen a handful of times. This rearrangement joins TRBV24-1 to TRBJ2-1, with a weak D call TRBD2 (6 bases). V was cut by 5 bases and J by 7 bases, with 17 bases left in between. This CDR3 has 15 amino acids. Germline values: CDR1 KGHDR, CDR2 SFDVKD. The CDR3 sequence: CATSVPSRDSNEQFF. As DNA, the CDR3 is TGTGCCACCAGTGTCCCAAGCCGGGACTCTAATGAGCAGTTCTTC.

The chain joins TRBV24-1 to TRBJ1-2, with 11 positions matching TRBD1. From germline, CDR1 is KGHDR and CDR2 SFDVKD. The CDR3 consists of 16 residues. V shed 9 bases and J 6 bases; nucleotides not matched to a gene: 14. For the CDR3, the DNA is TGTGCCACCGGGGGAGGGGGACAGGGGGAGCACCATGGCTACACCTTC. The encoded protein is CATGGGGQGEHHGYTF.

The chain has TRBV30 and TRBJ2-1; 12 nucleotides agree with TRBD2. Trimming took 2 bases from V and 5 from J; bases not matched to a gene: 7. Germline V gene sequence: CDR1 GTSNPN, CDR2 SVGIG (reference sequence). The CDR3 is 16 residues long. As DNA, the CDR3 is TGTGCCTGGAGTACAGGGACTAGCGGGCCAAACAATGAGCAGTTCTTC. Its protein is CAWSTGTSGPNNEQFF.

The CDR3 region is CASSLIGNSNQPQHF. DNA for the CDR3: TGTGCCAGCAGTTTAATCGGAAATAGCAATCAGCCCCAGCATTTT. The chain is built from TRBV27 and TRBJ1-5; D is undetermined. CDR1 is MNHEY and CDR2 is SMNVEV in the germline V gene (reference sequence). Deletions cut 2 bases from V and 0 bases from J, with 8 bases between. This CDR3 has 15 residues.

The sample holds one count of this clone. The chain is built from TRBV19 and TRBJ2-5, with 7 bases that match TRBD1. Germline loops: CDR1 LNHDA, CDR2 SQIVND (reference sequence). Germline trimming cut 5 bases from V and 6 bases from J; bases unmatched to any gene: 6. The CDR3 spans 13 residues. The CDR3, as DNA: TGTGCCAGTAGTCAGACAGGGCAAAAGACCCAGTACTTC. It encodes CASSQTGQKTQYF. Drawing the rest from reference TRBV19 and TRBJ2-5, the complete variable domain is DGGITQSPKYLFRKEGQNVTLSCEQNLNHDAMYWYRQDPGQGLRLIYYSQIVNDFQKGDIAEGYSVSREKKESFPLTVTSAQKNPTAFYLCASSQTGQKTQYFGPGTRLLVL.

The chain carries TRBV30 and TRBJ1-2; 7 bases map to TRBD1. V was pared by 2 bases and J by 7 bases, with 7 bases of the junction left unmatched. Germline values: CDR1 GTSNPN, CDR2 SVGIG (reference sequence). The CDR3 spans 13 residues. The CDR3 reads CAWSPTGAGGYTF. The CDR3, as DNA: TGTGCCTGGAGTCCCACAGGGGCAGGTGGCTACACCTTC. The whole variable domain, filled in from reference TRBV30 and TRBJ1-2, reads SQTIHQWPATLVQPVGSPLSLECTVEGTSNPNLYWYRQAAGRGLQLLFYSVGIGQISSEVPQNLSASRPQDRQFILSSKKLLLSDSGFYLCAWSPTGAGGYTFGSGTRLTVV.

The chain employs TRBV19 and TRBJ1-2; 8 bases line up with TRBD1. V shed 4 bases and J 2 bases; nucleotides not matched to a gene: 6. Germline V CDR1 and CDR2: LNHDA, SQIVND (reference sequence). CDR3 length equals 15 residues. CDR3 region: CASSTHTGGNYGYTF. The CDR3, as DNA: TGTGCCAGTAGTACCCACACAGGGGGGAACTATGGCTACACCTTC.

The chain is built from TRBV7-9 and TRBJ2-2, with TRBD2 identical over 7 bases. This CDR3 spans 15 amino acids. Losses at the gene ends were 5 bases for V and 3 bases for J; bases not matched to a gene: 6. The germline V gene encodes CDR1 SEHNR and CDR2 FQNEAQ (reference sequence). The CDR3: CASSPQGGDTGELFF. CDR3 sequence (DNA): TGTGCCAGCAGCCCGCAGGGAGGGGACACCGGGGAGCTGTTTTTT.

The chain couples TRBV13 to TRBJ2-2; unclear D gene. V lost 3 bases and J 4 bases, leaving 12 bases between the germline ends. This CDR3 spans 15 amino acids. Germline CDR1 is PRHDT and CDR2 is FYEKMQ (reference sequence). CDR3 sequence: CASSFSPLGTGELFF. The CDR3 bases are TGTGCCAGCAGCTTCTCACCCCTGGGCACCGGGGAGCTGTTTTTT. Using reference TRBV13 and TRBJ2-2 for the parts outside the CDR3, the full variable domain is AAGVIQSPRHLIKEKRETATLKCYPIPRHDTVYWYQQGPGQDPQFLISFYEKMQSDKGSIPDRFSAQQFSDYHSELNMSSLELGDSALYFCASSFSPLGTGELFFGEGSRLTVL.

The chain couples TRBV21-1 to TRBJ2-7; the table's D call of TRBD2 was not tested on the DNA. TRBV21-1 is an annotated pseudogene. This CDR3 is built from 12 residues. The CDR3 here is CASSKSSDEQYV. CDR3 DNA sequence: TGTGCCAGCAGCAAGTCTTCCGACGAGCAGTACGTC.

This chain uses TRBV5-6 with TRBJ2-7; D is tentatively TRBD1 or TRBD2 (5 bases each). The CDR3 totals 16 residues. The ends were cut back, 4 bases at V and 6 bases at J, with 23 bases in the middle. Germline assignment: CDR1 SGHDT and CDR2 YYEEEE. CDR3 loop: CASSRRASLGELEQYF. CDR3 bases: TGTGCCAGCAGCAGGCGGGCTAGCCTGGGGGAACTCGAGCAGTACTTC.

The chain has TRBV2 and TRBJ2-5; D not resolved. V lost 3 bases and J lost 4, with 6 bases in between. The CDR3 has 12 amino acids. Germline CDR1 is SNHLY and CDR2 is FYNNEI. In DNA form, the CDR3 reads TGTGCCAGCAGTGAGGGTTCAGAGACCCAGTACTTC. This gives the protein CASSEGSETQYF.

This chain connects TRBV5-3 to TRBJ1-6, with TRBD1 identical over 12 bases. TRBV5-3 is an ORF for which the function is uncertain. The CDR3 contains 15 residues. V gave up 8 bases and J gave up 10 bases; unmatched junction bases: 10. The CDR3 nucleotides are TGTGCCAGGACCCGGGACAGGGGGCTCAGGTCACCCCTCCACTTT. Residues: CARTRDRGLRSPLHF.

V is TRBV6-5 and J is TRBJ1-1; no definite D call. The CDR3 runs to 11 residues. CDR1 and CDR2 (germline): MNHEY, SVGAGI. Trimming shortened V by 0 bases and J by 7 bases, and 3 bases separated the two germline ends. CDR3 sequence reads: CASSYSNEAFF. The CDR3 coding sequence is TGTGCCAGCAGTTACTCGAATGAAGCTTTCTTT.